Detailed here is one TCR beta chain. The data were taken from a study of neoadjuvant anti-PD-1 for oral cavity cancer. Study-level information: Most patients had three to four biweekly doses of 3 mg/kg nivolumab before resection. Around day 43, patients without progression received a fourth nivolumab dose before surgery.

Produced via immunoSEQ multiplex PCR; TCRdb's table is partial and in-frame only. The sample includes more than 10,000 clones, around two thirds seen only once; the top ten take just over 2%. The sequence derives from a person aged 40-85 years with oral cavity squamous cell carcinoma. The starting material was PBMCs, obtained before nivolumab (anti-PD-1) treatment.

The CDR3 region is CASRERTGYGTDTQYF. CDR3 nucleotide sequence: TGTGCCAGCAGAGAAAGAACAGGGTACGGGACAGATACGCAGTATTTT. The J gene is TRBJ2-3, the V gene TRBV6-1, with D possibly being TRBD1 (6 bases). Trimming stripped 6 bases from V and 3 bases from J, with 19 bases between. CDR3 length equals 16 residues. Germline CDR1 MNHNS, CDR2 SASEGT.